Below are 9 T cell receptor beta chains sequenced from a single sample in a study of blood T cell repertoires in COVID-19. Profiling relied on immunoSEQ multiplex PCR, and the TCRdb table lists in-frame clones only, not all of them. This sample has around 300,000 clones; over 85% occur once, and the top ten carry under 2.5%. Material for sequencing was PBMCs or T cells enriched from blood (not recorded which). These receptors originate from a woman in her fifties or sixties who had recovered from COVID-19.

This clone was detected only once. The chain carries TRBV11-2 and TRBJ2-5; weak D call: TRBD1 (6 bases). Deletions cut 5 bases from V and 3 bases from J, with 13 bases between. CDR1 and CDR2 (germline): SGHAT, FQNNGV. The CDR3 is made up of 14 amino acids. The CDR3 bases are TGTGCCAGCAGCCGGGGACAAAGTAAAGAGACCCAGTACTTC. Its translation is CASSRGQSKETQYF.

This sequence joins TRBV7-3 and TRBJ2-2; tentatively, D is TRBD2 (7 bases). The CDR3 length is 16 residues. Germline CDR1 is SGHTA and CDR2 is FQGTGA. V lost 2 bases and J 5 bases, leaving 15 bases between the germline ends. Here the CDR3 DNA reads TGTGCCAGCAGCTTACCCGGGGGGCCACAGACCGGGGAGCTGTTTTTT. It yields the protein CASSLPGGPQTGELFF.

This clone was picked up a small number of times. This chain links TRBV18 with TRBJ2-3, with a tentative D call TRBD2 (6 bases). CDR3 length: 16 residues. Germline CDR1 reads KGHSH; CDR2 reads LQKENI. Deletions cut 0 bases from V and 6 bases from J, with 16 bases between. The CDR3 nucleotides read TGTGCCAGCTCACCACCCGGGAGTCAAAGGTCGGATACGCAGTATTTT. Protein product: CASSPPGSQRSDTQYF.

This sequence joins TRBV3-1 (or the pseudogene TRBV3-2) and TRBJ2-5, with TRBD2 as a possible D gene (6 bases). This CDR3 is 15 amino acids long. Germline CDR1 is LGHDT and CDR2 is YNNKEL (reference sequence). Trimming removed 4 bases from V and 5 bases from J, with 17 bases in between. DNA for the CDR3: TGTGCCAGCAGCCCGAAGTCGATGGGGAGGGAGACCCAGTACTTC. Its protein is CASSPKSMGRETQYF.

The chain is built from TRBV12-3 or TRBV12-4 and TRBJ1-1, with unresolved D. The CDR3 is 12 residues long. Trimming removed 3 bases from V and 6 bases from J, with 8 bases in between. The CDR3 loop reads CASSFGPAEAFF. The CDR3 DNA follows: TGTGCCAGCAGTTTTGGGCCGGCTGAAGCTTTCTTT.

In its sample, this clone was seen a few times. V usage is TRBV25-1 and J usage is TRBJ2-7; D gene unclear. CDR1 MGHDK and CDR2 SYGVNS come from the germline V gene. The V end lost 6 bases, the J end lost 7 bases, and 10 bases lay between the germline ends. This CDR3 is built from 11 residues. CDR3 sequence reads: CASSEIREQYF. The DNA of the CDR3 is TGTGCCAGCAGCGAGATTAGAGAGCAGTACTTC.

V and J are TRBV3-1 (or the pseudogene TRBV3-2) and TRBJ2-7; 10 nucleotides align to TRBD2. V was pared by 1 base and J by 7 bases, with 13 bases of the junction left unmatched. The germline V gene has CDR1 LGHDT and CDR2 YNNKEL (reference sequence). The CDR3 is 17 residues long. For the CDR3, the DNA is TGTGCCAGCAGCCAAGGACCACTAGCGGGAATCTTGGGGGAGCAGTACTTC. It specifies CASSQGPLAGILGEQYF.

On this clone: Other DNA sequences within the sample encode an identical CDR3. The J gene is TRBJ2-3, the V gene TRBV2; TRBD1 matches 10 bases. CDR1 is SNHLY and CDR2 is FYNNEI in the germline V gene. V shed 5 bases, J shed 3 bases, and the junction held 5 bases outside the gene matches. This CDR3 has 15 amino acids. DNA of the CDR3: TGTGCCAGCAGTCCCAGGACAGGGGGAACAGATACGCAGTATTTT. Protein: CASSPRTGGTDTQYF.

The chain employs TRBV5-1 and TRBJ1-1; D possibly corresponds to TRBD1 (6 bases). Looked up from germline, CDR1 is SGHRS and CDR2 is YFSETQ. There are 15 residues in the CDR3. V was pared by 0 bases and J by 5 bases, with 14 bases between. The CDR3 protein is CASSLEGGPRTEAFF. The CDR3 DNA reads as TGCGCCAGCAGCTTGGAAGGGGGACCGAGAACTGAAGCTTTCTTT.